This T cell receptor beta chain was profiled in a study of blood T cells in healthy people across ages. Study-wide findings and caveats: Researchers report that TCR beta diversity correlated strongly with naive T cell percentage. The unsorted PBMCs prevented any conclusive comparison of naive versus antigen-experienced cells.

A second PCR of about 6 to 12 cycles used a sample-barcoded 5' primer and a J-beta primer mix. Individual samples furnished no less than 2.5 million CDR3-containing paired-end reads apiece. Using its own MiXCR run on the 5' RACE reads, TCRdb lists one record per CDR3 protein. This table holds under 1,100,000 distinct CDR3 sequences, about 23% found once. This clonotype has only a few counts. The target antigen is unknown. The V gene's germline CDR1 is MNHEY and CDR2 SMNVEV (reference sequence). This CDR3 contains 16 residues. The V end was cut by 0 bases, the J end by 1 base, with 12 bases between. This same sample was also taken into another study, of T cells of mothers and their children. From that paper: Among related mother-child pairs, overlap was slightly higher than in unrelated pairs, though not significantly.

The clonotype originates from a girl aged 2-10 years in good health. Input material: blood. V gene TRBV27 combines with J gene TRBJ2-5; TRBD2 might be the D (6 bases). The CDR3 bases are TGTGCCAGCAGTTTATCCGGGGGACTCCGCCAAGAGACCCAGTACTTC. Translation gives CASSLSGGLRQETQYF.